This passage covers 2 T cell receptor beta chains from one sample sequenced in a study of shared clonotypes between healthy human individuals. Repertoires were generated with immunoSEQ multiplex PCR, while TCRdb's copy carries only in-frame clones and drops some. This sample has 950,000 to 1,300,000 clones, with under 80% found just once. Sequenced material: memory CD4+ T cells sorted from blood. Subset defined: CD45RA-negative fraction. All receptors come from a young man in good health.

This chain uses TRBV5-1 with TRBJ1-2; TRBD1 aligns across 7 bases. CDR1 and CDR2 (germline): SGHRS, YFSETQ. The CDR3 spans 15 residues. J was trimmed by 12 bases and V by 4 bases; bases with no gene match: 18. The CDR3 region is CASSNQTGLSFVDTF. DNA for the CDR3: TGCGCCAGCAGCAACCAGACAGGGCTGAGCTTCGTGGACACCTTC.

This chain links TRBV7-6 with TRBJ2-3; D is unclear. Trimming took 4 bases from V and 3 from J, leaving 11 bases between them. In germline, CDR1 is SGHVS, CDR2 FNYEAQ. This CDR3 region has 14 residues. Written as DNA, the CDR3 is TGTGCCAGCAGCTCAAGGACGGAGACAGATACGCAGTATTTT. This sequence encodes CASSSRTETDTQYF.